Following are 5 T cell receptor beta chains from one sample sequenced in a study of blood T cell repertoires in COVID-19. Using immunoSEQ multiplex PCR, the repertoire was profiled, and TCRdb retains in-frame clones only, with some absent. This table holds about 120,000 clones, approximately 84% found once. Specimen: peripheral blood. Source of these receptors: a man between 65 and 79 years old with active or convalescent COVID-19.

V gene TRBV19 combines with J gene TRBJ2-7, with TRBD1 as a possible D gene (5 bases). V was pared by 6 bases and J by 6 bases, with 18 bases between. Germline assignment: CDR1 LNHDA and CDR2 SQIVND (reference sequence). CDR3 length: 14 residues. The chain's CDR3 is CASSPSGPWREQYF. CDR3 nucleotide sequence: TGTGCCAGTAGCCCGTCAGGGCCGTGGCGCGAGCAGTACTTC.

This chain connects TRBV28 to TRBJ1-4; tentative D call: TRBD1 (6 bases). Germline V CDR1 and CDR2: MDHEN, SYDVKM. This CDR3 has 16 residues. Trimming shortened V by 3 bases and J by 3 bases, and 14 bases separated the two germline ends. The CDR3 DNA sequence: TGTGCCAGCAGTTTCCTTAGCGACAGGCCTAATGAAAAACTGTTTTTT. It is translated as CASSFLSDRPNEKLFF.

The rearrangement uses TRBV28 and TRBJ1-2; a possible D gene is TRBD1 (5 bases). This CDR3 is built from 16 residues. V was cut by 8 bases and J by 6 bases, with 25 bases left in between. The V gene's germline CDR1 is MDHEN and CDR2 SYDVKM. CDR3 in DNA: TGTGCCAGCGGGTCCGTGTCTCGGGTCGGGGGACATGGCTACACCTTC. This codes for CASGSVSRVGGHGYTF.

V is TRBV10-3 and J is TRBJ2-3; TRBD2 matches at 9 bases. This CDR3 comprises 16 residues. Germline V gene sequence: CDR1 ENHRY, CDR2 SYGVKD. V lost 2 bases to trimming and J lost 2 bases; unmatched junction nucleotides: 5. In DNA form, the CDR3 reads TGTGCCATCAGTGAGATACGCGGGGGGGCCACAGATACGCAGTATTTT. Translation: CAISEIRGGATDTQYF.

CDR3 loop: CASSYYSGIRTEAFF. Written as DNA, the CDR3 is TGTGCCAGCAGTTACTACTCAGGGATACGGACTGAAGCTTTCTTT. This chain joins TRBV6-2 or TRBV6-3 and TRBJ1-1; D is perhaps TRBD1 (5 bases). This CDR3 comprises 15 residues. The germline V and J ends were trimmed by 1 base and 5 bases, with 14 bases remaining between them. Germline V gives CDR1 MNHEY, CDR2 SVGEGT.